A selection of T cell receptor beta chains follows, all from one sample in a study of blood T cell repertoires in COVID-19. Produced via immunoSEQ multiplex PCR; TCRdb's table is partial and in-frame only. The data hold 250,000 to 350,000 clones, with around 89% observed a single time. The source material was peripheral blood. The source of these receptors is a man younger than 45 with acute or convalescent COVID-19. Both conserved end residues are part of each CDR3. A D gene is named only where the DNA matches it firmly. Size values are once, few and many counts, or a class for expanded clones, and some rows have none.

TRBV19	TRBJ1-6	TRBD1	-	TGTGCCAGCAAGGACAGGGTTGGTTCACCCCTCCACTTT	CASKDRVGSPLHF
TRBV6-5	TRBJ2-7	-	-	TGTGCCAGCAGTTCCGAACGGGGGACGGGGTACGAGCAGTACTTC	CASSSERGTGYEQYF
TRBV4-1	TRBJ2-1	TRBD2	-	TGCGCCAGCAGCCGAGCCGGGACTAGCGGGGGGATATTTCACAATGAGCAGTTCTTC	CASSRAGTSGGIFHNEQFF
TRBV19	TRBJ1-1	TRBD1	few	TGTGCCAGTAGCCTGACAGGGGGCGGAACTGAAGCTTTCTTT	CASSLTGGGTEAFF
TRBV7-9	TRBJ2-5	-	-	TGTGCCAGCAGCACTAATATTGGAAACTTACAAGAGACCCAGTACTTC	CASSTNIGNLQETQYF
TRBV11-2	TRBJ2-1	-	-	TGTGCCAGCACCCTCGATCGGGGGGCCGTAACGAATGAGCAGTTCTTC	CASTLDRGAVTNEQFF
TRBV30	TRBJ1-3	-	-	TGTGCCTGGAGTCCGGTAGCGGACACCATATATTTT	CAWSPVADTIYF
TRBV2	TRBJ2-7	TRBD2	-	TGTGCCAGCAGGGTAGCGGGAGGCCTCTCCTACGAGCAGTACTTC	CASRVAGGLSYEQYF
TRBV9	TRBJ2-2	-	-	TGTGCCAGCAGCGTAGCTACGGGTACCGGGGAGCTGTTTTTT	CASSVATGTGELFF
TRBV19	TRBJ2-7	-	-	TGTGCCAGTAGTTTAGGGGCTTACGAGCAGTACTTC	CASSLGAYEQYF
TRBV7-2	TRBJ2-1	TRBD2	-	TGTGCCAGCAGGACTAGCGGGAACAACTACAATGAGCAGTTCTTC	CASRTSGNNYNEQFF
TRBV5-1	TRBJ2-3	-	once	TGCGCCAGCAGCTTGGATGGGACAAAAACAGATACGCAGTATTTT	CASSLDGTKTDTQYF
TRBV2	TRBJ2-5	-	-	TGTGCCAGCAGTGAAGCGATGTCAGGACAAGAGACCCAGTACTTC	CASSEAMSGQETQYF
TRBV15	TRBJ1-5	TRBD1	-	TGTGCCACCAGCAGAGCCCGACAGGGGGCTTTCAGGCAGCCCCAGCATTTT	CATSRARQGAFRQPQHF
TRBV5-6	TRBJ2-1	TRBD2	-	TGTGCCAGCAGCTTAAGGACTAGCGGGAGCGTAGGCTACAATGAGCAGTTCTTC	CASSLRTSGSVGYNEQFF
TRBV19	TRBJ1-1	-	-	TGTGCCAGTAGTATCCCAATCGGGGAGAGCGTTCCTGAAGCTTTCTTT	CASSIPIGESVPEAFF
TRBV2	TRBJ2-3	-	-	TGTGCCAGCAGTGATTTCGAGCGATCGGGCACAGATACGCAGTATTTT	CASSDFERSGTDTQYF
TRBV27	TRBJ1-3	-	-	TGTGCCACCACGACAGGCCTAGGAGGAAACACCATATATTTT	CATTTGLGGNTIYF
TRBV6-5	TRBJ1-6	-	-	TGTGCCACGAGGGGGTCCGGAACAAATTCACCCCTCCACTTT	CATRGSGTNSPLHF
TRBV19	TRBJ1-1	TRBD1	-	TGTGCCAGTAGCGGGGACAGGGTGGCTGAAGCTTTCTTT	CASSGDRVAEAFF